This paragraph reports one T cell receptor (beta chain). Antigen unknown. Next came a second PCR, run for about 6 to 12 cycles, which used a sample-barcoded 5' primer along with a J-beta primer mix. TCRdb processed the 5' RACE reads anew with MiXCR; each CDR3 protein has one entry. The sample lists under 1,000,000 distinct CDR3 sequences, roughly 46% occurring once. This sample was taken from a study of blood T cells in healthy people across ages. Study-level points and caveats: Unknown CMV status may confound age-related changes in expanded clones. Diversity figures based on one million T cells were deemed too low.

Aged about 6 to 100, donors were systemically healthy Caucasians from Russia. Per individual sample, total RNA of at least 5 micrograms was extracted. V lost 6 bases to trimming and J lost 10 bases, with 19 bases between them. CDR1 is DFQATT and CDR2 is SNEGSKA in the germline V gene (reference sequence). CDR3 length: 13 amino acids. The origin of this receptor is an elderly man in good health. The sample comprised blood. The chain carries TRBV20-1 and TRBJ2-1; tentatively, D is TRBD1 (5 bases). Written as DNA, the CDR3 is TGCAGTGCAGTAGATGGGGCTCTATACGAGCAGTTCTTC. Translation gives CSAVDGALYEQFF.